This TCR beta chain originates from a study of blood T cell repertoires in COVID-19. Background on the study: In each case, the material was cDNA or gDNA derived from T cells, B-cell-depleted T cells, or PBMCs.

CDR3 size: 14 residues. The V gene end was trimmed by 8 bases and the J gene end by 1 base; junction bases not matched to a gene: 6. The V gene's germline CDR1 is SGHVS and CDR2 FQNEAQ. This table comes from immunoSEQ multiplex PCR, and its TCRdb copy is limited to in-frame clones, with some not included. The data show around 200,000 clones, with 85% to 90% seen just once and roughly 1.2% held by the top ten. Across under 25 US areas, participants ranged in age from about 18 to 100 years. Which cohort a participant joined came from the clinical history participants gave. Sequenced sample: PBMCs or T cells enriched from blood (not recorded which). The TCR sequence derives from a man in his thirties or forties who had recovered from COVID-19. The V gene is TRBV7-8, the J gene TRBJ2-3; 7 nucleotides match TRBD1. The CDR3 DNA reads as TGTGCCAGCCGAGACAGGGATGGCACAGATACGCAGTATTTT. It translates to CASRDRDGTDTQYF.